Below, 8 T cell receptor beta chains from the same sample are listed, as sequenced in a study of glioma-infiltrating T cells. TCR alpha and beta CDR3 regions were amplified from RNA using iRepertoire nested multiplex PCR. TCRdb re-analysed the multiplex PCR reads in MiXCR, keeping a single row per CDR3 protein. The data contain some 99,000 distinct CDR3 sequences, about 25% of them singletons. Sample: glioma tissue, nonneoplastic brain tissue, or PBMCs (not recorded which). The receptors here all came from a human donor with low-grade glioma or glioblastoma, undergoing nonglioma brain surgery, or in good health (not recorded which).

This clonotype has a count of ten or more. The chain's CDR3 is CASSHHRGATEAFF. In nucleotides, the CDR3 is TGTGCCAGCAGCCACCACAGGGGAGCCACTGAAGCTTTCTTT. The gene calls are TRBV3-1 and TRBJ1-1; 7 bases fit TRBD1. The CDR3 runs 14 residues. Looked up from germline, CDR1 is LGHDT and CDR2 is YNNKEL (reference sequence). V was pared by 3 bases and J by 4 bases, with 5 bases of the junction left unmatched.

The rearrangement links TRBV14 to TRBJ2-7; tentative D call: TRBD1 (6 bases). V was clipped by 4 bases and J by 3 bases, with 13 bases between them. Germline CDR1 and CDR2: SGHDN and FVKESK. The CDR3 length is 14 residues. CDR3 DNA sequence: TGTGCCAGCAGCCCCCGTAGCAGGGGCTACGAGCAGTACTTC. Translating it yields CASSPRSRGYEQYF.

This clonotype was recorded a few times. The genes are TRBV24-1 and TRBJ2-3; D not resolved. The germline V gene has CDR1 KGHDR and CDR2 SFDVKD. The CDR3 loop spans 13 amino acids. Between the trimmed V and J ends, which lost 3 bases and 2 bases, there was a span of 5 bases. CDR3 region: CATSDPNTDTQYF. In nucleotides, the CDR3 is TGTGCCACCAGTGATCCCAACACAGATACGCAGTATTTT.

This clonotype has ten or more counts. The CDR3 coding sequence is TGTGCCAGCTCACCACCGGCAGGCGAGACCCAGTACTTC. Translation gives CASSPPAGETQYF. The rearrangement links TRBV18 to TRBJ2-5; D gene uncertain. The ends were cut back, 0 bases at V and 5 bases at J, with 7 bases in the middle. The CDR3 consists of 13 residues. Germline values: CDR1 KGHSH, CDR2 LQKENI.

As regards this clonotype: Possible read error: a much larger clone is one base away. The rearrangement joins TRBV29-1 to TRBJ1-1; D ambiguous. With 2 bases removed from V and 0 bases from J, the gap between germline ends came to 7 bases. Per germline, CDR1 SQVTM and CDR2 ANQGSEA. The CDR3 extends over 13 amino acids. CDR3 DNA: TGCAGCGTTGAACCGATTGTGAACACTGAAGCTTTCTTT. Protein: CSVEPIVNTEAFF.

V and J are TRBV5-1 and TRBJ2-5; 8 bases are shared with TRBD2. Germline V CDR1 and CDR2: SGHRS, YFSETQ. The CDR3 contains 16 residues. Trimming removed 0 bases from V and 1 base from J; junction bases left unmatched: 5. CDR3 loop: CASSLGSGGPQETQYF. The CDR3, as DNA: TGCGCCAGCAGCTTGGGGAGCGGGGGCCCCCAAGAGACCCAGTACTTC.

In this sample, this clonotype turned up many times. The chain employs TRBV6-2 or TRBV6-3 and TRBJ1-1; D gene ambiguous. CDR3 length equals 16 residues. Germline CDR1 is MNHEY and CDR2 is SVGEGT. Deletions cut 7 bases from V and 6 bases from J, with 24 bases between. CDR3 sequence: CASTSPRTLEHAEAFF. For the CDR3, the DNA is TGTGCCAGCACTTCCCCGAGGACCCTTGAACACGCTGAAGCTTTCTTT.

This clonotype has more than one count but fewer than ten. The chain employs TRBV3-1 and TRBJ2-7; 8 bases map to TRBD2. V shed 4 bases, J shed 4 bases, and the junction held 6 bases outside the gene matches. The CDR3 is 14 amino acids. Germline V lookup: CDR1 LGHDT, CDR2 YNNKEL (reference sequence). This CDR3 is CASSLSGIGYEQYF. Here the CDR3 DNA reads TGTGCCAGCAGCCTTAGCGGGATTGGTTACGAGCAGTACTTC.